This T cell receptor (beta chain) was captured in a study of T cells in Graves' hyperthyroidism and ophthalmopathy. From RNA transcripts, TCR beta CDR3 regions were amplified. HTBI primers were the set used in a first-round RT-PCR of the TCR CDR3. MiXCR, applied by TCRdb to the multiplex PCR reads, yields one record per CDR3 protein. Of 650,000 to 750,000 distinct CDR3 sequences listed, 13% to 15% were seen once; the top ten hold roughly a tenth. This clonotype showed up many times. After removal of 1 base from V and 11 bases from J, the junction contained 7 bases not matched to a gene. The CDR3 sequence is 14 residues long. Germline-derived CDR1 and CDR2 are LGHDT and YNNKEL (reference sequence). Out of less than 12 ml of fresh peripheral blood came the PBMCs.

This sequence originates from a woman aged 18-30 years with Graves' hyperthyroidism. Material for sequencing was blood. V is TRBV3-1 and J is TRBJ2-2; 7 bases map to TRBD1. The CDR3 DNA follows: TGTGCCAGCAGCCAAGCTGTGGGACAGATAGAGCTGTTTTTT. Translated: CASSQAVGQIELFF.